Listed below are T cell receptor beta chains from one sample, sequenced in a study of blood T cell repertoires in COVID-19. Sequencing was performed with immunoSEQ multiplex PCR; in TCRdb, only in-frame clones are kept and a portion is missing. This table holds some 190,000 clones, 84% found once. The sequencing input was peripheral blood. Receptor source: a human donor in a cohort sampled during active COVID-19. Each CDR3 is given with its conserved first and last residue. D genes are given only for firm matches. The size entry is marked missing in some rows and otherwise reads once, few, many or a size class.

size: NA; V: TRBV19; J: TRBJ2-1; D: NA; CDR3: CASSTHRVGEQFF; DNA: TGTGCCAGTAGTACTCACAGGGTCGGTGAGCAGTTCTTC
size: NA; V: TRBV9; J: TRBJ2-2; D: NA; CDR3: CASSIRTATGELFF; DNA: TGTGCCAGCAGCATAAGGACAGCCACCGGGGAGCTGTTTTTT
size: NA; V: TRBV19; J: TRBJ1-1; D: NA; CDR3: CASSISAGRQNTEAFF; DNA: TGTGCCAGTAGTATCTCAGCGGGTCGCCAGAACACTGAAGCTTTCTTT
size: once; V: TRBV5-1; J: TRBJ2-3; D: NA; CDR3: CASKSVASRTDTQYF; DNA: TGCGCCAGCAAATCAGTGGCTAGCCGAACAGATACGCAGTATTTT
size: NA; V: TRBV21-1; J: TRBJ1-2; D: NA; CDR3: CASSKKGTGRYGYTF; DNA: TGTGCCAGCAGCAAGAAGGGGACAGGGAGGTATGGCTACACCTTC
size: NA; V: TRBV7-8; J: TRBJ2-2; D: TRBD2; CDR3: CASSWGSGTNTGELFF; DNA: TGTGCCAGCAGCTGGGGTAGCGGGACGAACACCGGGGAGCTGTTTTTT
size: NA; V: TRBV11-2; J: TRBJ1-5; D: TRBD1; CDR3: CASSPTGGRQPQHF; DNA: TGTGCCAGCAGCCCGACAGGGGGCAGGCAGCCCCAGCATTTT
size: NA; V: TRBV6-2/TRBV6-3; J: TRBJ1-2; D: NA; CDR3: CASSYRDNYGYTF; DNA: TGTGCCAGCAGTTACCGAGATAACTATGGCTACACCTTC
size: NA; V: TRBV27; J: TRBJ2-7; D: NA; CDR3: CASSHGGQIDEQYF; DNA: TGTGCCAGCAGTCACGGGGGACAGATTGACGAGCAGTACTTC
size: NA; V: TRBV29-1; J: TRBJ2-7; D: TRBD2; CDR3: CSVEDETSGLYEQYF; DNA: TGCAGCGTTGAAGATGAGACTAGCGGGCTGTACGAGCAGTACTTC
size: NA; V: TRBV18; J: TRBJ2-7; D: TRBD1; CDR3: CASSPRRGPSYEQYF; DNA: TGTGCCAGCTCACCCCGCAGGGGGCCGTCCTACGAGCAGTACTTC
size: NA; V: TRBV6-5; J: TRBJ1-1; D: NA; CDR3: CASTWAGDTEAFF; DNA: TGTGCCAGCACGTGGGCAGGCGACACTGAAGCTTTCTTT
size: NA; V: TRBV19; J: TRBJ2-3; D: TRBD1; CDR3: CASNTDRGSTDTQYF; DNA: TGTGCCAGTAATACGGACAGGGGGAGTACAGATACGCAGTATTTT
size: once; V: TRBV5-5; J: TRBJ2-5; D: NA; CDR3: CASSFRHMTQETQYF; DNA: TGTGCCAGCAGCTTTAGGCATATGACTCAAGAGACCCAGTACTTC
size: NA; V: TRBV7-9; J: TRBJ1-3; D: TRBD1; CDR3: CASNRKVGTGVSGNTIYF; DNA: TGTGCCAGCAATCGGAAAGTGGGGACAGGGGTCTCTGGAAACACCATATATTTT
size: once; V: TRBV2; J: TRBJ2-1; D: TRBD2; CDR3: CASVERDLAYNEQFF; DNA: TGTGCCAGCGTAGAGCGGGACCTTGCCTACAATGAGCAGTTCTTC
size: NA; V: TRBV5-1; J: TRBJ1-5; D: NA; CDR3: CASSPRVGQPQHF; DNA: TGCGCCAGCAGCCCCAGGGTAGGCCAGCCCCAGCATTTT
size: NA; V: TRBV11-3; J: TRBJ2-1; D: TRBD2; CDR3: CASSLAGGPYNEQFF; DNA: TGTGCCAGCAGCTTAGCGGGAGGCCCCTACAATGAGCAGTTCTTC
size: NA; V: TRBV3-1/TRBV3-2; J: TRBJ2-1; D: NA; CDR3: CASSQDWAVEQFF; DNA: TGTGCCAGCAGCCAAGACTGGGCCGTGGAGCAGTTCTTC
size: NA; V: TRBV30; J: TRBJ2-5; D: NA; CDR3: CAWSVTIETQYF; DNA: TGTGCCTGGAGTGTAACTATTGAGACCCAGTACTTC
size: many; V: TRBV6-5; J: TRBJ1-5; D: NA; CDR3: CASRSSQGFNQPQHF; DNA: TGTGCCAGCAGATCATCTCAGGGCTTTAATCAGCCCCAGCATTTT
size: NA; V: TRBV3-1/TRBV3-2; J: TRBJ1-5; D: NA; CDR3: CASSQSYGDEQPQHF; DNA: TGTGCCAGCAGCCAATCTTACGGGGATGAGCAGCCCCAGCATTTT
size: NA; V: TRBV2; J: TRBJ2-3; D: NA; CDR3: CASRGHLSTDTQYF; DNA: TGTGCCAGCCGAGGGCATCTTAGCACAGATACGCAGTATTTT
size: NA; V: TRBV19; J: TRBJ2-3; D: NA; CDR3: CASSSGSTDTQYF; DNA: TGTGCCAGTAGTAGCGGGAGCACAGATACGCAGTATTTT
size: once; V: TRBV14; J: TRBJ2-2; D: NA; CDR3: CASSQVMTGELFF; DNA: TGTGCCAGCAGCCAAGTAATGACCGGGGAGCTGTTTTTT
size: NA; V: TRBV6-6; J: TRBJ1-6; D: NA; CDR3: CASSVPATGNSPLHF; DNA: TGTGCCAGCAGTGTCCCGGCGACAGGAAATTCACCCCTCCACTTT
size: few; V: TRBV25-1; J: TRBJ2-1; D: TRBD2; CDR3: CASSGHRLAGGEQFF; DNA: TGTGCCAGCAGTGGCCACCGACTAGCGGGCGGTGAGCAGTTCTTC